Shown below are 21 T cell receptor beta chains from a single sample sequenced in a study of T cells in Graves' hyperthyroidism and ophthalmopathy. The CDR3 regions of TCR beta were amplified from RNA transcripts. First-round RT-PCR of the TCR CDR3 relied on the HTBI primer set. From the multiplex PCR reads, TCRdb called clonotypes with MiXCR, one entry per CDR3 protein. The data contain nearly 600,000 distinct CDR3 sequences, around 13% of them singletons. The source material was blood. The receptor set was obtained from a woman under 40 with Graves' hyperthyroidism that later progressed to Graves' ophthalmopathy.

This chain connects TRBV13 to TRBJ2-7; D might be TRBD1 (6 bases). The CDR3 runs 15 residues. Germline loops: CDR1 PRHDT, CDR2 FYEKMQ (reference sequence). The ends were cut back, 5 bases at V and 0 bases at J, with 14 bases in the middle. In DNA form, the CDR3 reads TGTGCCAGCAGCACACGAACAGGGTTCTCCTACGAGCAGTACTTC. This encodes CASSTRTGFSYEQYF.

This clonotype was counted only a few times. This chain links TRBV7-9 with TRBJ1-6, with D unresolved. V shed 1 base and J shed 7 bases, with 11 bases lying between them. CDR3 length: 15 amino acids. Germline V lookup: CDR1 SEHNR, CDR2 FQNEAQ (reference sequence). CDR3 DNA: TGTGCCAGCAGCTTAGGGGCGTTGAAGAATTCACCCCTCCACTTT. Translation gives CASSLGALKNSPLHF. The entire variable domain, with the rest obtained from reference TRBV7-9 and TRBJ1-6, is as follows: DTGVSQNPRHKITKRGQNVTFRCDPISEHNRLYWYRQTLGQGPEFLTYFQNEAQLEKSRLLSDRFSAERPKGSFSTLEIQRTEQGDSAMYLCASSLGALKNSPLHFGNGTRLTVT.

In regard to this clonotype: One end of the junction is discordant with germline, which a read error may explain. V is TRBV9 and J is TRBJ2-1; 7 bases map to TRBD2. The CDR3 consists of 17 residues. CDR1 and CDR2 from the germline V gene are SGDLS and YYNGEE. The CDR3 sequence: CVSSVGLMRESGNEQFF. In DNA, the CDR3 is TGTGTCAGCAGCGTAGGATTGATGCGGGAGTCCGGCAATGAGCAGTTCTTC.

This clonotype has at least ten counts. The rearrangement links TRBV3-1 to TRBJ2-1, with D maybe TRBD1 (5 bases). The germline gives CDR1 LGHDT, CDR2 YNNKEL (reference sequence). The CDR3 has 16 residues. Trimming shortened V by 6 bases and J by 0 bases, and 15 bases separated the two germline ends. This CDR3 reads CASRQVRESSYNEQFF. The CDR3 region has the DNA TGTGCCAGCAGACAGGTCAGGGAAAGCTCCTACAATGAGCAGTTCTTC.

The chain couples TRBV15 to TRBJ1-1; no reliable D call. Germline-derived CDR1 and CDR2 are LNHNV and YYDKDF (reference sequence). This CDR3 has 13 residues. The V end lost 3 bases, the J end lost 2 bases, and 7 bases lay between the germline ends. CDR3 bases: TGTGCCACCAGCAGTTGGGTCAACACTGAAGCTTTCTTT. Translating it yields CATSSWVNTEAFF.

The sample holds many counts of this clonotype. The chain links TRBV7-2 to TRBJ1-1; no definite D call. The germline V gene encodes CDR1 SGHTA and CDR2 FQGNSA. V lost 3 bases and J 11 bases, leaving 7 bases between the germline ends. The CDR3 runs 10 residues. The CDR3 loop reads CASSFRRAFF. The CDR3 DNA reads TGTGCCAGCAGCTTTCGGAGGGCTTTCTTT.

Only a few counts were recorded for this clonotype. V is TRBV20-1 and J is TRBJ2-7; 7 positions match TRBD2. V lost 2 bases and J lost 7; bases outside the gene matches: 5. Germline CDR1 DFQATT, CDR2 SNEGSKA (reference sequence). This CDR3 region has 12 residues. DNA of the CDR3: TGCAGTGCTAGACCTAGCGGCCGTGAGCAGTACTTC. The encoded protein is CSARPSGREQYF.

Many counts were recorded for this clonotype. The chain uses TRBV12-3 or TRBV12-4 and TRBJ2-7; D assignment may be TRBD1 or TRBD2 (6 bases each). V lost 9 bases and J lost 4, with 16 bases in between. The CDR3 contains 13 residues. The CDR3 nucleotides are TGTGCCAGGGGGGGCCGGGATACTTACGAGCAGTACTTC. Translated, it gives CARGGRDTYEQYF.

This clonotype was counted at least ten times. CDR3 region: CASALVGTDTQYF. For the CDR3, the DNA is TGTGCCAGCGCCCTAGTAGGCACAGATACGCAGTATTTT. The rearrangement joins TRBV27 to TRBJ2-3, with unresolved D. Between the trimmed V and J ends, which lost 8 bases and 1 base, there was a span of 10 bases. CDR1 and CDR2 from the germline V gene are MNHEY and SMNVEV (reference sequence). The CDR3 has 13 amino acids.

At least ten counts were recorded for this clonotype. J is TRBJ1-3 and V is TRBV19; unclear D gene. The V gene's germline CDR1 is LNHDA and CDR2 SQIVND (reference sequence). The V end was cut by 3 bases, the J end by 4 bases, with 16 bases between. The CDR3 is 16 amino acids. CDR3: CASSIWAITSGNTIYF. The CDR3 DNA reads as TGTGCCAGTAGTATCTGGGCCATTACCAGCGGAAACACCATATATTTT.

Note on this clonotype: The germline gene is not matched at one end of the junction; a read error may be the cause. The chain is built from TRBV7-9 and TRBJ1-1, with TRBD1 matching over 7 bases. The CDR3 spans 14 residues. CDR1 is SEHNR and CDR2 is FQNEAQ in the germline V gene (reference sequence). This chain's CDR3 is CASSQGEGWAEALF. The CDR3 bases are TGTGCCAGCAGCCAGGGGGAGGGTTGGGCTGAAGCTCTCTTT.

This clonotype was detected ten times or more. The V call is TRBV30, the J call TRBJ2-1; 9 nucleotides agree with TRBD1. Trimming removed 1 base from V and 4 bases from J; junction bases left unmatched: 11. The CDR3 is 17 amino acids. Germline-derived CDR1 and CDR2 are GTSNPN and SVGIG (reference sequence). The CDR3 nucleotides are TGTGCCTGGAGTGGGGGGAACCGGGACAGGGATTACAATGAGCAGTTCTTC. Amino acid sequence: CAWSGGNRDRDYNEQFF.

This clonotype was recorded at least ten times. The V call is TRBV3-1, the J call TRBJ2-7; TRBD1 might be the D (6 bases). Trimming shortened V by 0 bases and J by 1 base, and 19 bases separated the two germline ends. This CDR3 comprises 18 residues. Germline values: CDR1 LGHDT, CDR2 YNNKEL (reference sequence). CDR3 sequence: CASSQDLIRGDISYEQYF. The DNA for the CDR3 is TGTGCCAGCAGCCAAGATCTAATCAGGGGCGACATTTCCTACGAGCAGTACTTC.

This clonotype was detected a few times. One junction end does not reproduce the germline sequence, and a read error may be involved. The V and J genes are TRBV18 and TRBJ1-1; 7 nucleotides align to TRBD1. The CDR3 is 12 residues long. The germline V gene encodes CDR1 KGHSH and CDR2 LQKENI. This CDR3 reads CTSSPGGTEAFF. CDR3 bases: TGTACCAGCTCACCAGGGGGGACTGAAGCTTTCTTT. The full variable domain, in which reference TRBV18 and TRBJ1-1 provide the parts outside the CDR3, is NAGVMQNPRHLVRRRGQEARLRCSPMKGHSHVYWYRQLPEEGLKFMVYLQKENIIDESGMPKERFSAEFPKEGPSILRIQQVVRGDSAAYFCTSSPGGTEAFFGQGTRLTVV.

In its sample, this clonotype was seen many times. The chain joins TRBV6-1 to TRBJ2-1; D is unresolved. This CDR3 is built from 18 residues. Germline V gene lookup returns CDR1 MNHNS and CDR2 SASEGT. Trimming removed 1 base at V and 0 bases at J, with 16 bases between. CDR3 region: CASSEVLSPSDSYNEQFF. As DNA, the CDR3 is TGTGCCAGCAGTGAAGTTCTGTCTCCGTCGGACTCCTACAATGAGCAGTTCTTC.

Many counts were recorded for this clonotype. The V call is TRBV28, the J call TRBJ1-6; D may be TRBD1 (6 bases). Trimming stripped 5 bases from V and 5 bases from J, with 13 bases between. Germline V CDR1 and CDR2: MDHEN, SYDVKM. This CDR3 has 15 amino acids. CDR3 residues: CASSTGQHNNSPLHF. CDR3 bases: TGTGCCAGCAGTACCGGACAGCACAATAATTCACCCCTCCACTTT.

This clonotype was seen ten or more times. The chain joins TRBV12-3 or TRBV12-4 to TRBJ1-5; D might be TRBD1 (6 bases). The length of the CDR3 is 13 residues. V was shortened by 6 bases and J by 4 bases, with 10 bases between the two germline ends. CDR3 in amino acids: CASSWTANQPQHF. As DNA, the CDR3 is TGTGCCAGCAGCTGGACAGCAAATCAGCCCCAGCATTTT.

The table lists this clonotype with many counts. The J gene is TRBJ2-7, the V gene TRBV16; 8 positions match TRBD2. V dropped 4 bases and J dropped 2; count of bases not matched to a gene: 7. The CDR3 is 15 amino acids. Germline V gene sequence: CDR1 KGHSY, CDR2 FQNENV. The DNA of the CDR3 is TGTGCCAGCAGCCTCAACCCGGGGGGGGCCTACGAGCAGTACTTC. Its translation is CASSLNPGGAYEQYF. Supplemented by reference TRBV16 and TRBJ2-7, the full variable domain reads GEEVAQTPKHLVRGEGQKAKLYCAPIKGHSYVFWYQQVLKNEFKFLISFQNENVFDETGMPKERFSAKCLPNSPCSLEIQATKLEDSAVYFCASSLNPGGAYEQYFGPGTRLTVT.

This clonotype was recorded many times. The chain carries TRBV11-3 and TRBJ2-1; D not certain. Germline V lookup: CDR1 SGHNT, CDR2 YENEEA. This CDR3 is built from 13 residues. Trimming stripped 2 bases from V and 5 bases from J, with 7 bases between. For the CDR3, the DNA is TGTGCCAGCAGCTTATTAAGGGACAATGAGCAGTTCTTC. The encoded protein is CASSLLRDNEQFF. The entire variable domain, with the rest obtained from reference TRBV11-3 and TRBJ2-1, is as follows: EAGVVQSPRYKIIEKKQPVAFWCNPISGHNTLYWYLQNLGQGPELLIRYENEEAVDDSQLPKDRFSAERLKGVDSTLKIQPAELGDSAVYLCASSLLRDNEQFFGPGTRLTVL.

With respect to this clonotype: Given a much more abundant clone one base away, this may be a read error. This CDR3 reads CASSYEADSYEQYF. Written as DNA, the CDR3 is TGTGCCAGCAGTTACGAGGCAGACTCCTACGAGCAGTACTTC. The V and J genes are TRBV6-2 or TRBV6-3 and TRBJ2-7; D is ambiguous. The germline V gene has CDR1 MNHEY and CDR2 SVGEGT. With 2 bases removed from V and 0 bases from J, the gap between germline ends came to 8 bases. The CDR3 has 14 residues.

Details on this clonotype: This could be a read error, since a much larger clone is one nucleotide away. The chain couples TRBV12-3 or TRBV12-4 to TRBJ1-6, with D possibly being TRBD1 (6 bases). This CDR3 comprises 14 residues. The CDR3: CACRFAGGHSPLHF. CDR3 nucleotide sequence: TGTGCCTGCAGGTTTGCGGGGGGCCATTCACCCCTCCACTTT.